This T cell receptor (beta chain) was retrieved from a study of cytomegalovirus exposure and HLA in healthy donors. CDR1 is LGHNA and CDR2 is YSLEER in the germline V gene. V was pared by 3 bases and J by 0 bases, with 15 bases between. The CDR3 sequence is 16 residues long. The PCR used 60 Vbeta and 13 Jbeta primers. The method was immunoSEQ multiplex PCR; TCRdb's version includes in-frame clones alone and lacks a portion of them. The sample has approximately 110,000 clones, 76% seen once. The V gene is TRBV4-3, the J gene TRBJ2-7, with D possibly being TRBD2 (6 bases). What was sequenced was PBMCs. This TCR was recovered from a woman aged 50 to 60 in good health and CMV-seropositive. The CDR3 is CASSHLSGTDSYEQYF. As DNA, the CDR3 is TGCGCCAGCAGCCACCTATCCGGGACTGACTCCTACGAGCAGTACTTC.